Included here is one T cell receptor beta chain sequence, with context. Its antigen is not known. Some clones are missing from TCRdb's copy, which holds only in-frame ones; the method was immunoSEQ multiplex PCR. This table has roughly 31,000 clones, 89% appearing once. The sample belongs to a study of PD-1 blockade in classical Hodgkin lymphoma. Regarding the study as a whole: Before treatment, TCR diversity in newly diagnosed patients was reportedly lower than in healthy donors. Repertoire differences lack defined causes, possibly disease activity or prior therapy.

Time point indicated: newly diagnosed, previously untreated cHL patient sample. It was by magnetic negative selection that CD4+ T cells were purified from thawed PBMCs. Sequencing was performed on CD4+ T cells from blood. The clonotype was recovered from a human donor with classical Hodgkin lymphoma.

In nucleotides, the CDR3 is TGTGCCATCAGTGGGTCCAATACAGGGGGCGGTAACACTGAAGCTTTCTTT. This gives the protein CAISGSNTGGGNTEAFF. The chain combines TRBV10-3 with TRBJ1-1, with TRBD1 identical over 9 bases. The junction had 11 bases not matched to a gene; V was cut back by 4 bases and J by 2 bases. The CDR3 consists of 17 residues. Per the germline V gene, CDR1 is ENHRY and CDR2 is SYGVKD.